One TCR beta chain is described in this entry. Its antigen is unknown. Genomic DNA in a quantity of about 2.2 micrograms was derived from cryopreserved PBMCs for TCR beta libraries. This record belongs to a study of cytotoxic CD8 clonotypes in ibrutinib-treated CLL. Turning to the study itself: Response specimens were obtained following a median treatment duration of around 12 months, with a range of 6 to 36. Study conclusions and caveats: At progression, clonality fell back toward baseline after rising at ibrutinib response.

Depth targeted 1 in 200,000 to 1 in 1 million T cells, averaging approximately 9.9x coverage per clonotype. Sequenced by immunoSEQ multiplex PCR; TCRdb stores in-frame clones only, minus some. The sample has around 250,000 clones, about three quarters seen once; the top ten hold approximately 15%. The CDR3 has 18 amino acids. Germline CDR1 reads SQVTM; CDR2 reads ANQGSEA. With 4 bases clipped from V and 0 bases from J, the junction kept 14 bases outside the gene matches. The chain employs TRBV29-1 and TRBJ2-1; 8 bases agree with TRBD2. Source: PBMCs, taken after 24 months of ibrutinib treatment. The sequence came from a human donor with chronic lymphocytic leukemia. As DNA, the CDR3 is TGCAGCGTTGTGGAATGGCGGGAGGCCTCGAGCTCCTACAATGAGCAGTTCTTC. Residues: CSVVEWREASSSYNEQFF.